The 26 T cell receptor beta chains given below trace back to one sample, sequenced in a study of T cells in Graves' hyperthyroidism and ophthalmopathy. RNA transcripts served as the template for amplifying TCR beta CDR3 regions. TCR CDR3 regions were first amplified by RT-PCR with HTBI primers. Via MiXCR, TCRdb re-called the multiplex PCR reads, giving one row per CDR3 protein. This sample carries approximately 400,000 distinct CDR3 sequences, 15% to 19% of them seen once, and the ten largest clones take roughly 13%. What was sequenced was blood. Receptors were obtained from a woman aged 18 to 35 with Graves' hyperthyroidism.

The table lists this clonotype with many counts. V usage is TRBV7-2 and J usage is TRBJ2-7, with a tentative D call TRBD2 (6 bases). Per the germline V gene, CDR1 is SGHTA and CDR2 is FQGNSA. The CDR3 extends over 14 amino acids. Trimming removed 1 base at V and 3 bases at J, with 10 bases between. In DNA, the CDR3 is TGTGCCAGCAGCTTAGACGGGAGCCTCTACGAGCAGTACTTC. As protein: CASSLDGSLYEQYF.

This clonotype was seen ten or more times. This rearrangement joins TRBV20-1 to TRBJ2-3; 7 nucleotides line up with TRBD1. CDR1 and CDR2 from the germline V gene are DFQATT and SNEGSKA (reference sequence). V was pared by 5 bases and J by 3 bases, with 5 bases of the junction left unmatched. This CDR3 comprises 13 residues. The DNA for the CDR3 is TGCAGTGCTCTACAGGGGAAAACAGATACGCAGTATTTT. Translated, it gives CSALQGKTDTQYF.

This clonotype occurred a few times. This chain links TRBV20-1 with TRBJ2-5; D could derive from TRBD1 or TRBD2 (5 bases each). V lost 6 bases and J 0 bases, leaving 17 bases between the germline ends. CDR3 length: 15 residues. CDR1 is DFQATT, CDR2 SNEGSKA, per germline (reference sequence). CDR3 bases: TGCAGTGCCCTCGGGCCGGGGCTGGACCAAGAGACCCAGTACTTC. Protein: CSALGPGLDQETQYF.

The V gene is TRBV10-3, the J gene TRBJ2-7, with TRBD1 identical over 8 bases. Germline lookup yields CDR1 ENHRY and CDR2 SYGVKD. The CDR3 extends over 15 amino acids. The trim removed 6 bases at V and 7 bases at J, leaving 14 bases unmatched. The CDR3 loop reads CAISPAGGTGREQYF. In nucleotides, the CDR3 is TGTGCCATCAGCCCGGCCGGCGGGACAGGCAGAGAGCAGTACTTC.

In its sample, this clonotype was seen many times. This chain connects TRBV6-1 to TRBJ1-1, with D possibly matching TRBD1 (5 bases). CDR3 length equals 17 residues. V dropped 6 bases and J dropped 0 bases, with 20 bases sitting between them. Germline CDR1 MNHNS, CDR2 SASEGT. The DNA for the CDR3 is TGTGCCAGCAGACTCGCGGGACGAATAGCCATGAACACTGAAGCTTTCTTT. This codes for CASRLAGRIAMNTEAFF.

The CDR3 region is CASSISRDTPYEQYF. In nucleotides, the CDR3 is TGTGCCAGTAGTATCTCTCGGGACACCCCCTACGAGCAGTACTTC. The rearrangement links TRBV19 to TRBJ2-7; tentatively, D is TRBD1 (6 bases). There are 15 residues in the CDR3. Germline V gives CDR1 LNHDA, CDR2 SQIVND (reference sequence). The ends were cut back, 3 bases at V and 2 bases at J, with 14 bases in the middle.

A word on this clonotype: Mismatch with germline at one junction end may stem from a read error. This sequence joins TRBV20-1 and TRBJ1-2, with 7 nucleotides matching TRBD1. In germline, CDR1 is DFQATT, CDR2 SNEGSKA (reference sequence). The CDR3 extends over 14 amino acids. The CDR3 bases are TGCAGTGCTCCGGGAACGGGACAGCTCCATGGCTGCACCTTC. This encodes CSAPGTGQLHGCTF.

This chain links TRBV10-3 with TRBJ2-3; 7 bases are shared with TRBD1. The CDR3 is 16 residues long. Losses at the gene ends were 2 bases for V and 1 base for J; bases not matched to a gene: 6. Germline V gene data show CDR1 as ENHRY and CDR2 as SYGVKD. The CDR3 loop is CAISERGQRGTDTQYF. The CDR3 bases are TGTGCCATCAGTGAGCGGGGACAGAGAGGCACAGATACGCAGTATTTT.

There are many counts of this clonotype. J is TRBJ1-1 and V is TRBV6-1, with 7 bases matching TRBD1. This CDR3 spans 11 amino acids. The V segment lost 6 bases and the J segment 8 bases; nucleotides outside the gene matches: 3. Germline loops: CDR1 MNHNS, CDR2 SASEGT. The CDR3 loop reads CASRQGVEAFF. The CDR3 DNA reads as TGTGCCAGCAGGCAGGGGGTAGAAGCTTTCTTT.

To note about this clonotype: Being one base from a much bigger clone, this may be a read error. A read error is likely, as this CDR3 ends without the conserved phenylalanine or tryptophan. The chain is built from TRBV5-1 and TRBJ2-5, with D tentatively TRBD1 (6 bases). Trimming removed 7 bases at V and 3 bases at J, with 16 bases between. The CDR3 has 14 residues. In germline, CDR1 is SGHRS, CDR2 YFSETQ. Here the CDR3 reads CASSTDRREETQYL. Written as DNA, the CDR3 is TGCGCCAGCTCGACGGACAGACGAGAAGAGACCCAGTACCTC.

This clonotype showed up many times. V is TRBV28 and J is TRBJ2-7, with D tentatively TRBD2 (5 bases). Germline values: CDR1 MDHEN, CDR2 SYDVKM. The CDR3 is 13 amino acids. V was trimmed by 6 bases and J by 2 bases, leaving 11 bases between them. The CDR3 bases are TGTGCCAGCAGCCAGGACTGGGCCTACGAGCAGTACTTC. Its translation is CASSQDWAYEQYF.

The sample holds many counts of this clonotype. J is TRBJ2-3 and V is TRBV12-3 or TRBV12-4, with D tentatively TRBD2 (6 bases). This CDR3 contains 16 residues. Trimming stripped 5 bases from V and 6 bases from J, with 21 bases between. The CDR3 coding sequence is TGTGCCAGCAGTCCCTCGGGGAGGCGCCTCTCGGATACGCAGTATTTT. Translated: CASSPSGRRLSDTQYF.

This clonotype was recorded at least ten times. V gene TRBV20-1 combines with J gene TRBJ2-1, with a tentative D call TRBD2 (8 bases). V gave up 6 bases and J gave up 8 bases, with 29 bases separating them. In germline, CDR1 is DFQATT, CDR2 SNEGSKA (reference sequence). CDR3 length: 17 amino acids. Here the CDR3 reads CSAFGTDSGRSGDEQFF. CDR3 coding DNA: TGCAGTGCCTTCGGGACAGACAGCGGGAGAAGTGGTGATGAGCAGTTCTTC.

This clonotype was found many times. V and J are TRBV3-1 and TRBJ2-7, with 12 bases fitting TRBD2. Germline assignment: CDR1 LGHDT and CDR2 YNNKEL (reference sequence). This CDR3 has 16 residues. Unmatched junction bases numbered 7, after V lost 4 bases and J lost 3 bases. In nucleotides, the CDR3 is TGTGCCAGCAGCCCCCCGGGACTAGCGGGCCGCTACGAGCAGTACTTC. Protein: CASSPPGLAGRYEQYF.

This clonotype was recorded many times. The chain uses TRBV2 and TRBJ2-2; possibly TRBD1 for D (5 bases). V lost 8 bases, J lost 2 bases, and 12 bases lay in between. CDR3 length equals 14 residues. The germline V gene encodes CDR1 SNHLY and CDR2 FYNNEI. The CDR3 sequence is CASVDRPNTGELFF. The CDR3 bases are TGTGCCAGCGTTGACAGACCCAACACCGGGGAGCTGTTTTTT.

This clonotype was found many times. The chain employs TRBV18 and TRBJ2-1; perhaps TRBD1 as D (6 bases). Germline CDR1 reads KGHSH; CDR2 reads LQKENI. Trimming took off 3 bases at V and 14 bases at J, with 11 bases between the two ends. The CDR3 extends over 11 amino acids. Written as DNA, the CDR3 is TGTGCCAGCTCACCCGGGACACCGGAGTTCTTC. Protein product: CASSPGTPEFF.

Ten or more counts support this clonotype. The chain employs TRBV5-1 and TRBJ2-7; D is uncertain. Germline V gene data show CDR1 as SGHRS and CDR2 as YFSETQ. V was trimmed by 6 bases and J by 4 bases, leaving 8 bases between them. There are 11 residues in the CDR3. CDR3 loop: CASNNGYEQYF. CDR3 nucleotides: TGCGCCAGCAACAACGGGTACGAGCAGTACTTC.

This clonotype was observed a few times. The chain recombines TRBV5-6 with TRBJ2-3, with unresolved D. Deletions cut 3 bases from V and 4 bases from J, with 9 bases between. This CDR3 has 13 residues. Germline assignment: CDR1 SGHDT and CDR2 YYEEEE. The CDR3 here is CASSSTHADTQYF. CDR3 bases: TGTGCCAGCAGCTCGACGCATGCAGATACGCAGTATTTT.

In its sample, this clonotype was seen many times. The CDR3 nucleotides are TGTGCCAGCAGCCAAGCTACAGGGGCGGCGGAAGCTTTCTTT. This codes for CASSQATGAAEAFF. The gene calls are TRBV14 and TRBJ1-1; TRBD1 matches at 7 bases. The V segment lost 1 base and the J segment 8 bases; nucleotides outside the gene matches: 7. CDR3 length: 14 amino acids. CDR1 and CDR2 (germline): SGHDN, FVKESK.

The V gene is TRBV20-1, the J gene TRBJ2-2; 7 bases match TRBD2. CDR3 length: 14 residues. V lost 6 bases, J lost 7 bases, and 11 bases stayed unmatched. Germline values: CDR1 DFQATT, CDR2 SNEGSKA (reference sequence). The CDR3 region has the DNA TGCAGTGCCGCTTCGGGGGGAGTGGGCGGGGAGCTGTTTTTT. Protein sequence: CSAASGGVGGELFF.

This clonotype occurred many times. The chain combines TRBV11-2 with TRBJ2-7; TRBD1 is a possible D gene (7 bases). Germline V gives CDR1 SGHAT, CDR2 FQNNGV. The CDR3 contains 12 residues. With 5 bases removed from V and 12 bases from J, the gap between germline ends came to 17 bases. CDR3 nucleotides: TGTGCCAGCAGCCCCGACAGGGAGGCGCGGTACTTC. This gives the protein CASSPDREARYF.

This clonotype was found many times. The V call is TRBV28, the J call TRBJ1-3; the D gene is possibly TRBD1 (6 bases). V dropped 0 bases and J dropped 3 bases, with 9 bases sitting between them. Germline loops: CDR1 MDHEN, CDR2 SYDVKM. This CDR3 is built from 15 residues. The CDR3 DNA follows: TGTGCCAGCAGTTTATGGACAGGCTTTGGAAACACCATATATTTT. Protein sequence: CASSLWTGFGNTIYF.

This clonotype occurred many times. CDR3 protein: CASRLDRLNTEAFF. For the CDR3, the DNA is TGTGCCAGCAGGCTGGACAGATTGAACACTGAAGCTTTCTTT. The chain joins TRBV2 to TRBJ1-1, with a possible D match to TRBD1 (6 bases). The germline V gene has CDR1 SNHLY and CDR2 FYNNEI. The CDR3 is 14 amino acids. Trimming removed 6 bases at V and 0 bases at J, with 11 bases between.

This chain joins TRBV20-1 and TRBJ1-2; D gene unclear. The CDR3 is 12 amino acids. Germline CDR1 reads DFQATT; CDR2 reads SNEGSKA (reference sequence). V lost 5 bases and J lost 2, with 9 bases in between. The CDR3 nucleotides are TGCAGTGCTCTTGGGAGGAACTATGGCTACACCTTC. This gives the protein CSALGRNYGYTF.

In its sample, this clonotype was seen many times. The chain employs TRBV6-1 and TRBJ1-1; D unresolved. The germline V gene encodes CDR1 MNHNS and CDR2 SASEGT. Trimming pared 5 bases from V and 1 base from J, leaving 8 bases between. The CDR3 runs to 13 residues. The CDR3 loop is CASSTLGNTEAFF. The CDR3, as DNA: TGTGCCAGCAGTACTCTGGGGAACACTGAAGCTTTCTTT.

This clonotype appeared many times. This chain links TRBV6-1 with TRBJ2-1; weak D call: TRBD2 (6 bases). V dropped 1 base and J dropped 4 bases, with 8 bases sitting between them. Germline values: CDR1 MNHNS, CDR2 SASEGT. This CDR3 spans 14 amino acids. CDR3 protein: CASSEGLEYNEQFF. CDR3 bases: TGTGCCAGCAGTGAAGGACTAGAGTACAATGAGCAGTTCTTC.